This TCR beta chain was sequenced for a study of cytomegalovirus exposure and HLA in healthy donors. Across the whole study: In a previous analysis, 100 million to 140 million unique TCR beta sequences were found from some 180 million T cells. A data release that came early held approximately 85 million unique TCRs from HLA-typed donors.

PCR amplification relied on 60 Vbeta primers (plus 13 Jbeta primers). This table comes from immunoSEQ multiplex PCR, and its TCRdb copy is limited to in-frame clones, with some not included. The data show over 70,000 clones, with over 55% seen just once and about 22% held by the top ten. Germline V lookup: CDR1 SGHRS, CDR2 YFSETQ. The CDR3 runs 17 residues. Trimming took 2 bases from V and 0 from J, leaving 16 bases between them. Regarding the study as a whole: The listing of 150 to 200 TCR beta chains classed them as cytomegalovirus-associated. In vitro testing confirmed a few CMV-associated chains as specific for CMV antigens.

A note on this clone: Its antigen is still unknown.

Sequencing was carried out using PBMCs. The chain uses TRBV5-1 and TRBJ2-3; no reliable D call. The clonotype was recovered from a woman aged 45-59 years in good health and CMV-seropositive. CDR3 amino acids: CASSFRADRSSTDTQYF. In DNA form, the CDR3 reads TGCGCCAGCAGCTTCCGCGCGGATAGATCTAGCACAGATACGCAGTATTTT.